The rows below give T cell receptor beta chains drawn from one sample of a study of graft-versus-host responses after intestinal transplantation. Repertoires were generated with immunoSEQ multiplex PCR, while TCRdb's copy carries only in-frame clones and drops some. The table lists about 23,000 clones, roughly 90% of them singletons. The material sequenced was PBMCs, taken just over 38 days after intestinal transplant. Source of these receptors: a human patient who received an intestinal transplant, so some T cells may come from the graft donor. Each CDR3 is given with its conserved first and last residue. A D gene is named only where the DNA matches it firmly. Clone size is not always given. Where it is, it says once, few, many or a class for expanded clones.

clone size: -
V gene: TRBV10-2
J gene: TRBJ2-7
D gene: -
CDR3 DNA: TGCGCCAGCAGTGAGTCCCTAACTGGACACACCCTCCCGTTC
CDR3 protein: CASSESLTGHTLPF

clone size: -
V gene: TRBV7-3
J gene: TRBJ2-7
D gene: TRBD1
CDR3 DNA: TGTGCCAGCAGCTTAACGGGACAGGCCTACGAGCAGTACTTC
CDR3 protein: CASSLTGQAYEQYF

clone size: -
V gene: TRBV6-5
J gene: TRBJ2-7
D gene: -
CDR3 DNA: TGTGCCAGCTCCGACAGTACCGGTACCTGGCAGTACTTC
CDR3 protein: CASSDSTGTWQYF

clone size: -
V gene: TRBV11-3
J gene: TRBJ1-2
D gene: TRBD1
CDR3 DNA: TGTGCCAGCGGCCCCAACGAAAACGACAGGGACTATGGCTACACCTTC
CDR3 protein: CASGPNENDRDYGYTF

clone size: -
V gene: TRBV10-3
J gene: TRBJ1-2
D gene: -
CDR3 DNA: TGTGCCATCAGTCGACAGATCAGGGCGAAGGGCTACACCTTC
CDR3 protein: CAISRQIRAKGYTF

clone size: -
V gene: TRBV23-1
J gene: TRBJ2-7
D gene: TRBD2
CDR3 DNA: TGCGCCAGCAGACGTTGGGGGGGTATCCCAGATCACTACTACGAGCAGTACTTC
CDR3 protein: CASRRWGGIPDHYYEQYF

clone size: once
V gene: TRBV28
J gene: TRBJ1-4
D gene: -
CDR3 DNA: TGTGCCAGCAGTTTTTGGCAGGGGACCACAACTAATGAAAAACTGTTTTTT
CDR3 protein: CASSFWQGTTTNEKLFF

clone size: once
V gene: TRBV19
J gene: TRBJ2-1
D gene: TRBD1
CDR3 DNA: TGTGCCAGTAGTAAGGACAGGGGGCTTTCAAATGAGCAGTTCTTC
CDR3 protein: CASSKDRGLSNEQFF

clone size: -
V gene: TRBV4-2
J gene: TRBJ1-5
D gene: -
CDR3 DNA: TGTGCCAGCAGCCAAGAGAGGCAGCCCCAGCATTTT
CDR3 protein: CASSQERQPQHF

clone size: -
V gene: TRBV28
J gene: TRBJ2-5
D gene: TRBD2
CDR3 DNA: TGTGCCAGCAGTCCCGAGCGGGAGGCAGAAGAGACCCAGTACTTC
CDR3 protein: CASSPEREAEETQYF

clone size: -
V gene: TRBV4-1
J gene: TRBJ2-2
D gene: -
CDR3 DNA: TGCGCCGGCAGCCAAGAGACCGGGCCACGGACCGGGGAGCTGTTTTTT
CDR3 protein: CAGSQETGPRTGELFF

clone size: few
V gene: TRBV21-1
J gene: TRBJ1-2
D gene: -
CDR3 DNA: TGTGCCAGCAGCAAAAGGGGGGGTTTGGGCTACACCTTC
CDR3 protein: CASSKRGGLGYTF